Following are 32 T cell receptor beta chains from one sample sequenced in a study of T-cell reconstitution after alpha-beta-depleted transplantation in children (dated by TCRdb to the mid-2010s). Library creation used PCR. The sequencer listed for this sample is Illumina HiSeq 2500. TCR library preparation used molecular barcoding, with unique molecular identifiers applied to normalize quantification of the TCRbeta repertoire. TCRdb reanalyzed the raw reads on its own, using fastp at Q25 for trimming and MiXCR for clone calling, and kept in-frame beta chains. Each entry merges the rows of one CDR3 protein and shows their most common DNA and genes. For this sample the table gives 640,000 or so distinct CDR3 sequences, of which approximately 16% were detected only once. The ten largest clones represent approximately 1% of the sample. Sequenced material: PBMCs from the stem cell graft donor, taken from the stem cell graft. The receptors shown here come from a human donor who donated a stem cell graft to a child with acute myeloid leukemia.

This clonotype has more than one count but fewer than ten. This chain connects TRBV27 to TRBJ2-3; no reliable D call. Germline values: CDR1 MNHEY, CDR2 SMNVEV (reference sequence). The CDR3 has 13 amino acids. The ends were cut back, 5 bases at V and 6 bases at J, with 12 bases in the middle. CDR3 sequence reads: CASSPPLRDTQYF. CDR3 coding DNA: TGTGCCAGCAGTCCCCCCCTGAGGGATACGCAGTATTTT.

The CDR3 sequence is CATSDGQGIYGYTF. The DNA for the CDR3 is TGTGCCACCAGTGACGGACAGGGGATCTATGGCTACACCTTC. The genes are TRBV24-1 and TRBJ1-2; 9 bases are a match to TRBD1. With V trimmed by 4 bases and J by 4 bases, 3 bases remained unmatched. The CDR3 consists of 14 residues. Germline V gives CDR1 KGHDR, CDR2 SFDVKD.

There are many counts of this clonotype. The V and J genes are TRBV29-1 and TRBJ2-1, with a tentative D call TRBD1 (6 bases). CDR1 is SQVTM, CDR2 ANQGSEA, per germline. Trimming shortened V by 6 bases and J by 6 bases, and 15 bases separated the two germline ends. The CDR3 sequence is 13 residues long. CDR3 coding DNA: TGCAGCGTCGGTAAGGTACAGGGCAATGAGCAGTTCTTC. This codes for CSVGKVQGNEQFF.

This clonotype was observed at least ten times. The genes are TRBV10-3 and TRBJ2-1; 11 bases agree with TRBD1. The CDR3 is 16 amino acids. The J segment lost 4 bases and the V segment lost 5 bases, leaving 7 bases of the junction unmatched. The V gene's germline CDR1 is ENHRY and CDR2 SYGVKD. CDR3 DNA sequence: TGTGCCATCAGTACCACGGACAGGGGGCCATACAATGAGCAGTTCTTC. Residues: CAISTTDRGPYNEQFF.

The chain employs TRBV20-1 and TRBJ2-4, with D possibly matching TRBD2 (6 bases). The CDR3 covers 15 residues. Trimming shortened V by 4 bases and J by 3 bases, and 16 bases separated the two germline ends. Germline V gene sequence: CDR1 DFQATT, CDR2 SNEGSKA (reference sequence). The CDR3, as DNA: TGCAGTGCTATCCCTCGGGGGTCGGGCAAAAACATTCAGTACTTC. Translated: CSAIPRGSGKNIQYF.

At least ten counts were recorded for this clonotype. This sequence joins TRBV20-1 and TRBJ2-1; no reliable D call. V was trimmed by 5 bases and J by 3 bases, leaving 11 bases between them. The CDR3 runs to 13 residues. Germline loops: CDR1 DFQATT, CDR2 SNEGSKA (reference sequence). DNA for the CDR3: TGCAGTGCTTTTACGATCCTCTACAATGAGCAGTTCTTC. Protein: CSAFTILYNEQFF.

This clonotype was found many times. The chain combines TRBV12-3 or TRBV12-4 with TRBJ1-2; D remains ambiguous. This CDR3 comprises 13 residues. V was cut by 7 bases and J by 8 bases, with 17 bases left in between. CDR3 amino acids: CASTLWGSKGYTF. In nucleotides, the CDR3 is TGTGCCAGCACCCTCTGGGGATCTAAGGGCTACACCTTC.

There are a few counts of this clonotype. The CDR3 bases are TGCAGCGTTGAAGATCGGAAGGGACAAAGGGGCTACACCTTC. Translating gives CSVEDRKGQRGYTF. This rearrangement joins TRBV29-1 to TRBJ1-2, with D possibly being TRBD1 (6 bases). Trimming shortened V by 0 bases and J by 8 bases, and 16 bases separated the two germline ends. The CDR3 is made up of 14 amino acids. Germline V gene lookup returns CDR1 SQVTM and CDR2 ANQGSEA.

The rearrangement joins TRBV7-2 to TRBJ1-5; D is unresolved. Germline V CDR1 and CDR2: SGHTA, FQGNSA. The CDR3 runs 15 residues. Trimming pared 3 bases from V and 1 base from J, leaving 10 bases between. CDR3 coding DNA: TGTGCCAGCAGCTTGATATCTGGAAGCAATCAGCCCCAGCATTTT. This gives the protein CASSLISGSNQPQHF.

Turning to this clonotype: A much larger clone is a single base away; this may be a read error. The J gene is TRBJ2-3, the V gene TRBV29-1; D is possibly TRBD2 (5 bases). Germline CDR1 and CDR2: SQVTM and ANQGSEA. The CDR3 extends over 14 amino acids. CDR3 amino acids: CIGLSEGGTDTQYF. The CDR3 nucleotides read TGCATCGGCCTCAGTGAGGGTGGCACAGATACGCAGTATTTT.

The chain joins TRBV5-6 to TRBJ2-7; D remains unclear. Trimming took 0 bases from V and 6 from J, leaving 10 bases between them. The CDR3 totals 13 residues. Germline CDR1 and CDR2: SGHDT and YYEEEE. The CDR3 spells CASSLDPLLEQYF. CDR3 in DNA: TGTGCCAGCAGCTTGGACCCCCTCCTCGAGCAGTACTTC.

The chain couples TRBV25-1 to TRBJ1-2, with 7 bases identical to TRBD1. Trimming removed 4 bases from V and 5 bases from J; junction bases left unmatched: 13. The CDR3 extends over 16 amino acids. Germline V gives CDR1 MGHDK, CDR2 SYGVNS. Written as DNA, the CDR3 is TGTGCCAGCAGTGGGAGGACAGGCGACAATCCTTATGGCTACACCTTC. Protein sequence: CASSGRTGDNPYGYTF.

This rearrangement joins TRBV7-2 to TRBJ2-5; 13 bases agree with TRBD2. There are 16 residues in the CDR3. V was clipped by 0 bases and J by 4 bases; unmatched bases: 2. Per germline, CDR1 SGHTA and CDR2 FQGNSA. CDR3 coding DNA: TGTGCCAGCAGCTTAGCCCGGACTAGCGGGGGAGAGACCCAGTACTTC. Amino acids: CASSLARTSGGETQYF.

The table lists this clonotype with many counts. The genes are TRBV5-6 and TRBJ2-1; D is undetermined. This CDR3 is 14 amino acids long. Trimming shortened V by 0 bases and J by 15 bases, and 19 bases separated the two germline ends. Per the germline V gene, CDR1 is SGHDT and CDR2 is YYEEEE. CDR3 DNA sequence: TGTGCCAGCAGCTTGGGCTCCATTAATATGGCCGGGTTCTTC. The encoded protein is CASSLGSINMAGFF.

This clonotype was detected many times. The chain employs TRBV20-1 and TRBJ2-1; 10 bases map to TRBD2. V lost 6 bases, J lost 8 bases, and 13 bases stayed unmatched. The CDR3 has 15 amino acids. Per germline, CDR1 DFQATT and CDR2 SNEGSKA (reference sequence). For the CDR3, the DNA is TGCAGTGCGAGCTTACTAGCGGGGTTCTCCTATGAGCAGTTCTTC. It specifies CSASLLAGFSYEQFF.

This clonotype was counted a single time. The J gene is TRBJ2-5, the V gene TRBV25-1; TRBD1 might be the D (6 bases). Germline V gene sequence: CDR1 MGHDK, CDR2 SYGVNS. This CDR3 spans 14 amino acids. The V end lost 6 bases, the J end lost 4 bases, and 15 bases lay between the germline ends. The CDR3 DNA sequence: TGTGCCAGCAGACCCACAGGGAGAGGAGAGACCCAGTACTTC. The encoded protein is CASRPTGRGETQYF. Filled out from reference TRBV25-1 and TRBJ2-5, the complete variable domain reads EADIYQTPRYLVIGTGKKITLECSQTMGHDKMYWYQQDPGMELHLIHYSYGVNSTEKGDLSSESTVSRIRTEHFPLTLESARPSHTSQYLCASRPTGRGETQYFGPGTRLLVL.

This rearrangement joins TRBV6-2 or TRBV6-3 to TRBJ2-7; tentative D call: TRBD2 (6 bases). The V end was cut by 0 bases, the J end by 1 base, with 16 bases between. The CDR3 extends over 17 amino acids. CDR1 is MNHEY and CDR2 is SVGEGT in the germline V gene. The CDR3, as DNA: TGTGCCAGCAGTTACTCGCCCGGGCAGGGAGGTTCCTACGAGCAGTACGTC. Protein: CASSYSPGQGGSYEQYV.

The V and J genes are TRBV20-1 and TRBJ2-1, with 11 nucleotides matching TRBD2. V gave up 6 bases and J gave up 12 bases; unmatched junction bases: 19. Germline CDR1 DFQATT, CDR2 SNEGSKA (reference sequence). The CDR3 sequence is 16 residues long. CDR3 coding DNA: TGCAGTGCCGCCTCTTTAGCGGGGGGGGATCACGATGGGCAGTTCTTC. This codes for CSAASLAGGDHDGQFF.

This clonotype was detected many times. This chain joins TRBV7-2 and TRBJ2-5; D is unclear. The V end was cut by 2 bases, the J end by 4 bases, with 17 bases between. The CDR3 is made up of 16 amino acids. CDR1 SGHTA and CDR2 FQGNSA come from the germline V gene. CDR3 coding DNA: TGTGCCAGCAGCTTAAACCCGGGCGGAATGTCAGAGACCCAGTACTTC. This gives the protein CASSLNPGGMSETQYF.

V is TRBV7-9 and J is TRBJ1-4; D gene unclear. CDR1 and CDR2 (germline): SEHNR, FQNEAQ (reference sequence). Trimming cost V 5 bases and J 8 bases, with 18 bases left between them. The CDR3 spans 15 residues. The DNA of the CDR3 is TGTGCCAGCAGCCCTGCAACGGCCCAGCGGGAAAAACTGTTTTTT. Translation: CASSPATAQREKLFF.

There are many counts of this clonotype. This rearrangement joins TRBV29-1 to TRBJ2-1; 7 bases match TRBD1. Trimming took 5 bases from V and 2 from J; bases not matched to a gene: 3. This CDR3 comprises 13 residues. CDR1 is SQVTM, CDR2 ANQGSEA, per germline. CDR3 DNA: TGCAGCGTTTACAGGGGAACCTACAATGAGCAGTTCTTC. This translates into CSVYRGTYNEQFF.

This clonotype was observed at least ten times. The V and J genes are TRBV15 and TRBJ1-4; D is uncertain. Germline CDR1 LNHNV, CDR2 YYDKDF (reference sequence). Deletions cut 3 bases from V and 7 bases from J, with 15 bases between. This CDR3 has 15 residues. As DNA, the CDR3 is TGTGCCACCAGCAGTAGGAGGACCGCCGGTGAAAAACTGTTTTTT. It codes for CATSSRRTAGEKLFF.

V and J are TRBV6-1 and TRBJ2-1; TRBD1 matches 11 bases. There are 14 residues in the CDR3. V lost 6 bases to trimming and J lost 5 bases; unmatched junction nucleotides: 3. CDR1 is MNHNS and CDR2 is SASEGT in the germline V gene. DNA for the CDR3: TGTGCCAGCAGATGGGACAGGGGGGACAATGAGCAGTTCTTC. This encodes CASRWDRGDNEQFF.

This clonotype was found many times. The chain uses TRBV10-2 and TRBJ1-3, with D unresolved. The V end lost 3 bases, the J end lost 1 base, and 7 bases lay between the germline ends. This CDR3 is 14 amino acids long. Per the germline V gene, CDR1 is WSHSY and CDR2 is SAAADI. CDR3 loop: CASSDRASGNTIYF. CDR3 bases: TGCGCCAGCAGTGACCGGGCATCTGGAAACACCATATATTTT.

This clonotype was counted a few times. V and J are TRBV28 and TRBJ2-3, with 8 bases that match TRBD1. This CDR3 is built from 13 residues. V shed 11 bases and J 8 bases; nucleotides not matched to a gene: 12. The V gene's germline CDR1 is MDHEN and CDR2 SYDVKM. This chain's CDR3 is CAALTGARGTQYF. The CDR3 nucleotides are TGTGCCGCCCTGACAGGGGCACGGGGTACGCAGTATTTT.

This clonotype appeared a few times. This chain uses TRBV5-6 with TRBJ2-2; the D is unclear. This CDR3 region has 17 residues. Germline-derived CDR1 and CDR2 are SGHDT and YYEEEE. V lost 4 bases to trimming and J lost 3 bases, with 19 bases between them. The CDR3 loop reads CASSTRWAYRDTGELFF. The CDR3 DNA sequence: TGTGCCAGCAGCACTCGATGGGCCTATAGGGACACCGGGGAGCTGTTTTTT.

This clonotype was seen many times. The chain has TRBV5-5 and TRBJ2-3; 9 nucleotides line up with TRBD1. CDR1 and CDR2 (germline): SGHKS, YYEKEE (reference sequence). V lost 3 bases, J lost 3 bases, and 2 bases stayed unmatched. The CDR3 spans 14 residues. The CDR3: CASSWDRATDTQYF. As DNA, the CDR3 is TGTGCCAGCAGCTGGGACAGGGCTACAGATACGCAGTATTTT. Using reference TRBV5-5 and TRBJ2-3 for the parts outside the CDR3, the full variable domain is DAGVTQSPTHLIKTRGQQVTLRCSPISGHKSVSWYQQVLGQGPQFIFQYYEKEERGRGNFPDRFSARQFPNYSSELNVNALLLGDSALYLCASSWDRATDTQYFGPGTRLTVL.

This clonotype was counted only a few times. This CDR3 reads CSATGGGLWSNEKLFF. DNA of the CDR3: TGCAGTGCTACTGGGGGGGGGTTGTGGAGTAATGAAAAACTGTTTTTT. The gene calls are TRBV20-1 and TRBJ1-4, with D perhaps matching TRBD1 (5 bases). CDR1 and CDR2 from the germline V gene are DFQATT and SNEGSKA (reference sequence). The length of the CDR3 is 16 residues. The germline V and J ends were trimmed by 4 bases and 4 bases, with 19 bases remaining between them.

This clonotype has only a few counts. The V and J genes are TRBV24-1 and TRBJ2-7, with 12 positions matching TRBD1. Per the germline V gene, CDR1 is KGHDR and CDR2 is SFDVKD. This CDR3 has 15 residues. With 4 bases clipped from V and 6 bases from J, the junction kept 6 bases outside the gene matches. CDR3 sequence reads: CATSESGTGGAEQYF. Written as DNA, the CDR3 is TGTGCCACCAGTGAGTCCGGGACAGGGGGCGCCGAGCAGTACTTC.

This chain connects TRBV5-5 to TRBJ2-7; D might be TRBD1 or TRBD2, each matching 5 bases. This CDR3 region has 14 residues. Germline values: CDR1 SGHKS, CDR2 YYEKEE (reference sequence). V shed 3 bases and J shed 2 bases, with 12 bases lying between them. CDR3 sequence reads: CASSSSGLTYEQYV. CDR3 bases: TGTGCCAGCAGCTCCTCGGGGCTCACCTACGAGCAGTACGTC.

The rearrangement links TRBV7-3 to TRBJ2-4, with D possibly matching TRBD1 (6 bases). V was trimmed by 4 bases and J by 6 bases, leaving 10 bases between them. The CDR3 extends over 13 amino acids. The germline gives CDR1 SGHTA, CDR2 FQGTGA. The CDR3 spells CASSSGHPNIQYF. CDR3 in DNA: TGTGCCAGCAGCTCGGGACACCCAAACATTCAGTACTTC.

This clonotype occurred many times. V and J are TRBV20-1 and TRBJ1-5; tentative D call: TRBD1 (5 bases). Looked up from germline, CDR1 is DFQATT and CDR2 is SNEGSKA (reference sequence). CDR3 length: 14 residues. Deletions cut 3 bases from V and 3 bases from J, with 12 bases between. Here the CDR3 DNA reads TGCAGTGCTAGTAGGCAGGGACTCAATCAGCCCCAGCATTTT. It encodes CSASRQGLNQPQHF.